The 29 T cell receptor beta chains in this list originate from one sample, sequenced in a study of T cell clones after liver transplantation. Profiling relied on immunoSEQ multiplex PCR, and the TCRdb table lists in-frame clones only, not all of them. This table holds some 34,000 clones, about 95% found once. Sample: CD8+ T cells from blood, taken 12 months after liver transplant. These receptors were taken from a human patient who received a liver transplant. Some T cells may have originated in the graft donor.

About this clone itself: The junction differs from germline at one of its ends, possibly a read error. The chain recombines TRBV7-7 with TRBJ2-5; 9 positions match TRBD2. This CDR3 contains 15 residues. Germline CDR1 SSHAT, CDR2 FNYEAQ (reference sequence). For the CDR3, the DNA is TGTGCTAGCAGCTTCCGACTAGCGGAACAAGAGACCCAGTACTTC. Protein sequence: CASSFRLAEQETQYF.

V gene TRBV14 combines with J gene TRBJ2-2; no clear D. Germline assignment: CDR1 SGHDN and CDR2 FVKESK. The CDR3 runs to 14 residues. V was shortened by 3 bases and J by 5 bases, with 10 bases between the two germline ends. The CDR3 reads CASSQGAWTGELFF. CDR3 bases: TGTGCCAGCAGCCAGGGCGCGTGGACCGGGGAGCTGTTTTTT.

The V gene is TRBV10-3, the J gene TRBJ2-7, with TRBD2 matching 12 bases. The CDR3 covers 17 residues. Trimming removed 3 bases from V and 1 base from J; junction bases left unmatched: 7. Germline CDR1 ENHRY, CDR2 SYGVKD. The CDR3 here is CAISDPSGTSGSYEQYF. As DNA, the CDR3 is TGTGCCATCAGTGACCCCTCCGGGACTAGCGGGTCCTACGAGCAGTACTTC.

The CDR3 sequence: CASSLYQGGYEQYF. In DNA, the CDR3 is TGTGCCAGCAGTTTATACCAGGGGGGGTACGAGCAGTACTTC. This chain uses TRBV27 with TRBJ2-7; tentatively, D is TRBD1 or TRBD2 (7 bases each). The CDR3 totals 14 residues. V shed 1 base and J shed 4 bases, with 11 bases lying between them. Per germline, CDR1 MNHEY and CDR2 SMNVEV (reference sequence).

This chain joins TRBV27 and TRBJ2-1, with unresolved D. V gave up 3 bases and J gave up 2 bases, with 5 bases separating them. Per germline, CDR1 MNHEY and CDR2 SMNVEV (reference sequence). This CDR3 is built from 13 residues. CDR3: CASSFTAYNEQFF. CDR3 bases: TGTGCCAGCAGTTTTACCGCCTACAATGAGCAGTTCTTC.

V usage is TRBV11-3 and J usage is TRBJ2-7; 8 nucleotides line up with TRBD2. The CDR3 is 17 amino acids. Germline values: CDR1 SGHNT, CDR2 YENEEA. The V and J ends lost 1 base and 4 bases, in that order; junction bases with no gene match: 12. CDR3 loop: CASSLGQVGRAPYEQYF. Here the CDR3 DNA reads TGTGCCAGCAGCTTAGGACAGGTCGGGAGGGCCCCTTACGAGCAGTACTTC.

The V call is TRBV5-1, the J call TRBJ2-1; 11 bases align to TRBD2. Germline lookup yields CDR1 SGHRS and CDR2 YFSETQ. The CDR3 sequence is 17 residues long. V was pared by 4 bases and J by 1 base, with 7 bases of the junction left unmatched. CDR3 amino acids: CASSAWTSGPSYNEQFF. CDR3 in DNA: TGCGCCAGCAGCGCATGGACTAGCGGGCCATCCTACAATGAGCAGTTCTTC. The whole variable domain, remainder taken from reference TRBV5-1 and TRBJ2-1, is KAGVTQTPRYLIKTRGQQVTLSCSPISGHRSVSWYQQTPGQGLQFLFEYFSETQRNKGNFPGRFSGRQFSNSRSEMNVSTLELGDSALYLCASSAWTSGPSYNEQFFGPGTRLTVL.

This clone occurred once. J is TRBJ2-1 and V is TRBV9; 10 nucleotides line up with TRBD1. J was trimmed by 10 bases and V by 4 bases; bases with no gene match: 8. CDR3 length equals 14 residues. Germline CDR1 is SGDLS and CDR2 is YYNGEE. The CDR3 region is CASSQTGGFREQFF. The CDR3 DNA reads TGTGCCAGCAGCCAGACAGGGGGCTTCCGAGAGCAGTTCTTC.

This clone was seen once. CDR3 in DNA: TGTGCCAGCAGCTTACCACAGGGAGGATTCTACGAGCAGTACTTC. Translation gives CASSLPQGGFYEQYF. V and J are TRBV7-9 and TRBJ2-7, with D tentatively TRBD1 or TRBD2 (6 bases each). The germline V gene has CDR1 SEHNR and CDR2 FQNEAQ (reference sequence). The V and J ends lost 2 bases and 3 bases respectively, with 14 bases between them. The CDR3 runs 15 residues.

The rearrangement joins TRBV27 to TRBJ2-7, with TRBD2 as a possible D gene (5 bases). Trimming stripped 3 bases from V and 3 bases from J, with 9 bases between. Germline lookup yields CDR1 MNHEY and CDR2 SMNVEV (reference sequence). The CDR3 length is 13 residues. As DNA, the CDR3 is TGTGCCAGCAGTTTCGGGATCCACTACGAGCAGTACTTC. It translates to CASSFGIHYEQYF.

The V call is TRBV5-5, the J call TRBJ2-7; a weak D match, TRBD2 (6 bases). The CDR3 runs 16 residues. CDR1 and CDR2 (germline): SGHKS, YYEKEE (reference sequence). The V end was cut by 0 bases, the J end by 7 bases, with 20 bases between. Written as DNA, the CDR3 is TGTGCCAGCAGCTTGGCCCTGGAGGGGCCATTGGGGGAGCAGTACTTC. Translation gives CASSLALEGPLGEQYF. Full variable domain (missing parts from reference TRBV5-5 and TRBJ2-7): DAGVTQSPTHLIKTRGQQVTLRCSPISGHKSVSWYQQVLGQGPQFIFQYYEKEERGRGNFPDRFSARQFPNYSSELNVNALLLGDSALYLCASSLALEGPLGEQYFGPGTRLTVT.

The chain uses TRBV7-6 and TRBJ2-7; TRBD1 might be the D (6 bases). This CDR3 spans 16 amino acids. V dropped 1 base and J dropped 4 bases, with 17 bases sitting between them. CDR1 is SGHVS, CDR2 FNYEAQ, per germline. The CDR3 here is CASSLEFEGGSYEQYF. The CDR3 DNA reads TGTGCCAGCAGCTTAGAGTTCGAAGGGGGATCGTACGAGCAGTACTTC.

This chain uses TRBV25-1 with TRBJ1-2; 7 bases agree with TRBD1. This CDR3 spans 15 amino acids. Germline lookup yields CDR1 MGHDK and CDR2 SYGVNS. The ends lost 4 bases at V and 0 bases at J; junction bases unmatched: 5. CDR3 DNA: TGTGCCAGCAGTGGGTCAGGGGGGACTAACTATGGCTACACCTTC. Translation gives CASSGSGGTNYGYTF.

In its sample, this clone ranks as large. The chain is built from TRBV9 and TRBJ2-3; 7 bases fit TRBD2. From germline, CDR1 is SGDLS and CDR2 YYNGEE. The CDR3 has 17 amino acids. V gave up 0 bases and J gave up 0 bases; unmatched junction bases: 7. In DNA, the CDR3 is TGTGCCAGCAGCGTAGGGAGCAAGCGGGGAAGCACAGATACGCAGTATTTT. Protein product: CASSVGSKRGSTDTQYF.

A few counts support this clone. The J gene is TRBJ1-2, the V gene TRBV11-3, with 8 bases identical to TRBD1. Per germline, CDR1 SGHNT and CDR2 YENEEA. V dropped 5 bases and J dropped 4; count of bases not matched to a gene: 9. The CDR3 runs 15 residues. The CDR3 bases are TGTGCCAGCAGCCCACCGACAGGGGCTAGCTATGGCTACACCTTC. This gives the protein CASSPPTGASYGYTF.

The chain uses TRBV28 and TRBJ2-5; D is unresolved. Trimming removed 8 bases from V and 2 bases from J, with 12 bases in between. The CDR3 totals 13 residues. Per germline, CDR1 MDHEN and CDR2 SYDVKM. The DNA of the CDR3 is TGTGCCAGCTCTGGACGGCGACAAGAGACCCAGTACTTC. It codes for CASSGRRQETQYF.

In this sample, this clone is medium-sized. The V call is TRBV6-4, the J call TRBJ2-1; D gene uncertain. Trimming pared 4 bases from V and 2 bases from J, leaving 12 bases between. Germline V lookup: CDR1 MRHNA, CDR2 SNTAGT. The CDR3 totals 15 residues. CDR3 residues: CASSVDPSAYNEQFF. In nucleotides, the CDR3 is TGTGCCAGCAGTGTGGACCCCTCGGCCTACAATGAGCAGTTCTTC.

The chain joins TRBV15 to TRBJ1-4, with D possibly being TRBD1 (5 bases). With 0 bases removed from V and 4 bases from J, the gap between germline ends came to 9 bases. CDR1 is LNHNV and CDR2 is YYDKDF in the germline V gene (reference sequence). The CDR3 extends over 15 amino acids. CDR3 residues: CATSRDWGSNEKLFF. For the CDR3, the DNA is TGTGCCACCAGCAGAGATTGGGGGAGTAATGAAAAACTGTTTTTT.

V and J are TRBV7-9 and TRBJ2-2; tentative D call: TRBD2 (6 bases). Germline V gene data show CDR1 as SEHNR and CDR2 as FQNEAQ (reference sequence). The CDR3 is 17 residues long. Trimming stripped 7 bases from V and 4 bases from J, with 22 bases between. CDR3 in amino acids: CASTLKSGVRVTGELFF. CDR3 DNA: TGTGCCAGCACCCTTAAGTCGGGAGTCCGGGTCACCGGGGAGCTGTTTTTT.

This chain joins TRBV28 and TRBJ1-4; D remains unclear. The V end was cut by 2 bases, the J end by 6 bases, with 16 bases between. The germline V gene has CDR1 MDHEN and CDR2 SYDVKM. This CDR3 has 16 amino acids. CDR3 DNA sequence: TGTGCCAGCAGTTTAGGGTGGAGGGCTGGGGATGAAAAACTGTTTTTT. This gives the protein CASSLGWRAGDEKLFF.

This rearrangement joins TRBV19 to TRBJ2-3, with 9 bases fitting TRBD2. The CDR3 extends over 15 amino acids. Unmatched junction bases numbered 2, after V lost 1 base and J lost 3 bases. Germline V gene sequence: CDR1 LNHDA, CDR2 SQIVND (reference sequence). DNA for the CDR3: TGTGCCAGTAGTATAGGCCTAGCGGGGACAGATACGCAGTATTTT. It specifies CASSIGLAGTDTQYF.

The chain links TRBV9 to TRBJ2-3, with D hard to call. V lost 2 bases, J lost 0 bases, and 4 bases lay in between. Germline V gene data show CDR1 as SGDLS and CDR2 as YYNGEE. The CDR3 has 13 amino acids. The CDR3 here is CASSVSSTDTQYF. The CDR3 DNA follows: TGTGCCAGCAGCGTGTCTAGCACAGATACGCAGTATTTT. The full variable domain, rest sourced from reference TRBV9 and TRBJ2-3, is DSGVTQTPKHLITATGQRVTLRCSPRSGDLSVYWYQQSLDQGLQFLIQYYNGEERAKGNILERFSAQQFPDLHSELNLSSLELGDSALYFCASSVSSTDTQYFGPGTRLTVL.

The chain uses TRBV13 and TRBJ2-1; 14 bases map to TRBD2. The junction had 10 bases not matched to a gene; V was cut back by 3 bases and J by 0 bases. The CDR3 runs 20 residues. Germline V CDR1 and CDR2: PRHDT, FYEKMQ (reference sequence). CDR3 sequence reads: CASSFRLAGGPHSSYNEQFF. DNA for the CDR3: TGTGCCAGCAGCTTCCGACTAGCGGGAGGGCCACACAGCTCCTACAATGAGCAGTTCTTC. Full variable domain (remainder filled in from reference TRBV13 and TRBJ2-1): AAGVIQSPRHLIKEKRETATLKCYPIPRHDTVYWYQQGPGQDPQFLISFYEKMQSDKGSIPDRFSAQQFSDYHSELNMSSLELGDSALYFCASSFRLAGGPHSSYNEQFFGPGTRLTVL.

The rearrangement links TRBV21-1 to TRBJ2-2; the table's D call TRBD2 went unverified against the DNA. TRBV21-1 is labeled a pseudogene. The CDR3 length is 18 residues. CDR3 nucleotides: TGTGCCAGCAGCGCCAAAAATGGGACTAGCGGGAACACCGGGGAGCTGTTTTTT. Its protein is CASSAKNGTSGNTGELFF.

This clone came up once. The V gene is TRBV7-6, the J gene TRBJ2-7; TRBD1 is a possible D gene (6 bases). This CDR3 spans 16 amino acids. V was shortened by 5 bases and J by 3 bases, with 20 bases between the two germline ends. The germline V gene has CDR1 SGHVS and CDR2 FNYEAQ. The CDR3 reads CASSVTRDTEIYEQYF. DNA of the CDR3: TGTGCCAGCAGCGTGACCCGGGACACGGAGATCTACGAGCAGTACTTC.

The chain employs TRBV7-9 and TRBJ2-7; unclear D gene. V lost 2 bases and J 3 bases, leaving 17 bases between the germline ends. Germline V gene data show CDR1 as SEHNR and CDR2 as FQNEAQ (reference sequence). The CDR3 contains 16 residues. In nucleotides, the CDR3 is TGTGCCAGCAGCTTACTAGGACGTGGGTCTGACTACGAGCAGTACTTC. Its protein is CASSLLGRGSDYEQYF.

A single count supports this clone. The gene calls are TRBV2 and TRBJ2-3; D gene ambiguous. V lost 2 bases and J lost 4, with 10 bases in between. The CDR3 extends over 14 amino acids. Germline lookup yields CDR1 SNHLY and CDR2 FYNNEI. The CDR3 sequence is CASSETPPPDTQYF. Here the CDR3 DNA reads TGTGCCAGCAGTGAAACCCCGCCCCCAGATACGCAGTATTTT.

The genes are TRBV13 and TRBJ2-6; weak D call: TRBD2 (5 bases). Germline CDR1 PRHDT, CDR2 FYEKMQ (reference sequence). The CDR3 is 17 amino acids. V was pared by 1 base and J by 4 bases, with 14 bases between. CDR3 in amino acids: CASSLDRGLGGANVLTF. The CDR3 region has the DNA TGTGCCAGCAGCTTAGATCGGGGATTGGGAGGGGCCAACGTCCTGACTTTC.

The sample holds one count of this clone. The chain joins TRBV15 to TRBJ2-5; D gene unclear. The CDR3 is made up of 15 amino acids. V was trimmed by 2 bases and J by 1 base, leaving 11 bases between them. The germline V gene has CDR1 LNHNV and CDR2 YYDKDF (reference sequence). The CDR3 loop is CATSRIATPQETQYF. CDR3 nucleotides: TGTGCCACCAGCAGAATCGCGACACCCCAAGAGACCCAGTACTTC.